This T cell receptor (beta chain) comes out of a study of T-cell memory formation after mild COVID-19 (dated by TCRdb to the early 2020s). About the study as a whole: Most TCR sequence clusters were specific to one of the two donors. In a couple of donors, T-cell clones that expanded and contracted after mild COVID-19 were tracked by sequencing TCRalpha and TCRbeta repertoires over time. Two young, previously healthy adult volunteers made up the cohort, one male and one female. Here is what the overall study found, with its caveats: SARS-CoV-2 specificity of the second-wave clones peaking on day 37 was not confirmed. Clones that contracted from day 15 to 85 showed balanced CD4/CD8 phenotypes, whereas a second wave of clones that expanded from day 15 to 37 leaned towards CD4+. Contracting CD4+ clones turned up mainly in the CM and EM memory subsets, whereas EMRA was where CD8+ clones were enriched. Only a couple of mild cases were covered in the study, and larger cohorts including severe cases with pre-infection samples were considered necessary. The detection of some responding clones in pre-infection memory suggests that pre-existing cross-reactive memory T cells joined the SARS-CoV-2 response.

In the case of this clonotype: The antigen it binds to is not known. Per-base quality was not reported, and no clone a single base away is much larger than it.

PBMCs were isolated by Ficoll-Paque density gradient centrifugation. TCRdb shows the sequencer as Illumina NovaSeq 6000. TCRalpha and TCRbeta cDNA libraries were constructed by 5'RACE with constant-segment primers, with sample barcodes and unique molecular identifiers being introduced. RNA was extracted from every sample with Trizol reagent. Libraries were amplified in two PCR steps, with a second sample barcode and Illumina TruSeq adapters added in the second step. Libraries were sequenced on an Illumina NovaSeq with 2 x 150 bp paired-end reads. The original methods were these. Reads were demultiplexed and collapsed into UMI-guided consensus sequences with migec v1.2.7. Using mixcr v2.1.11, UMI consensuses were aligned to TRA and TRB V and J templates and then assembled into clonotypes. A clonotype was counted as expanded or contracted only when both edgeR and NoisET called the clonotype significant, with the noise models trained on biological replicates. For edgeR calls, the thresholds were a false discovery rate-adjusted p below 0.01 and a log2 fold-change of 1. As an exploratory analysis of dynamics, max-normalized trajectories of the 1000 most abundant clonotypes were examined with PCA combined with hierarchical clustering. The CD4 or CD8 phenotype of responding clones was assigned using the separately sequenced CD4+ and CD8+ repertoires. The public reads were run again by TCRdb, first through fastp at Q25 and then through MiXCR, and only productive beta chains were kept. Rows matching on CDR3 protein sequence are summarized as one entry with the most common DNA and genes. TCRdb's processing, not the study's, gives the V and J calls here. Present in this sample are hundreds of thousands of distinct CDR3 sequences, 18% of which were seen just once. The ten largest account for around a fifth of the sample.

Trimming takes 3 bases off V and 5 bases off J; junction bases not matched to a gene: 5. CDR1 and CDR2 are drawn from the germline V gene: SGHRS, YFSETQ. Measured from the cysteine to the phenylalanine, the CDR3 is 15 residues long. Only the CDR3 DNA stays, 45 bases, in frame from base 1. The sample comprised PBMCs or a T cell subset sorted from them (not recorded which). The receptor chain draws on TRBV5-1 and TRBJ2-3, and TRBD1 aligns with 11 junction nucleotides. The source is a young man who had mild COVID-19 (a few samples of this study predate the infection). The sample titles of this study are shuffled in the database, so cell type and time point are left out; the donor was told from shared clones. The nucleotide sequence reads TGCGCCAGCAGCTCCACGGGACAGGGGGAAGATACGCAGTATTTT. Its protein reads: CASSSTGQGEDTQYF.